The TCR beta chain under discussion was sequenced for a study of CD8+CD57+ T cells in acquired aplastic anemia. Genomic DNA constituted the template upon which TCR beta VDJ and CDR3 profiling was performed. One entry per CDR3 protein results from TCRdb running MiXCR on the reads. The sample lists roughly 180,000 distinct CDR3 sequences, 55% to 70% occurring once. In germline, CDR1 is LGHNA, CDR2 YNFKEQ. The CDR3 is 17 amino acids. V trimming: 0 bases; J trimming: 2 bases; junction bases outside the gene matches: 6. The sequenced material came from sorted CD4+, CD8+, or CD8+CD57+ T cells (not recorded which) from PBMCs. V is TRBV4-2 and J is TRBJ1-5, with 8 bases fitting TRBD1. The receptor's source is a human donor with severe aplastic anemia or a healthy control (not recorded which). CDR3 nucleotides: TGTGCCAGCAGCCAAGAGCCAGGGGGCCTGGGCAATCAGCCCCAGCATTTT. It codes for CASSQEPGGLGNQPQHF.